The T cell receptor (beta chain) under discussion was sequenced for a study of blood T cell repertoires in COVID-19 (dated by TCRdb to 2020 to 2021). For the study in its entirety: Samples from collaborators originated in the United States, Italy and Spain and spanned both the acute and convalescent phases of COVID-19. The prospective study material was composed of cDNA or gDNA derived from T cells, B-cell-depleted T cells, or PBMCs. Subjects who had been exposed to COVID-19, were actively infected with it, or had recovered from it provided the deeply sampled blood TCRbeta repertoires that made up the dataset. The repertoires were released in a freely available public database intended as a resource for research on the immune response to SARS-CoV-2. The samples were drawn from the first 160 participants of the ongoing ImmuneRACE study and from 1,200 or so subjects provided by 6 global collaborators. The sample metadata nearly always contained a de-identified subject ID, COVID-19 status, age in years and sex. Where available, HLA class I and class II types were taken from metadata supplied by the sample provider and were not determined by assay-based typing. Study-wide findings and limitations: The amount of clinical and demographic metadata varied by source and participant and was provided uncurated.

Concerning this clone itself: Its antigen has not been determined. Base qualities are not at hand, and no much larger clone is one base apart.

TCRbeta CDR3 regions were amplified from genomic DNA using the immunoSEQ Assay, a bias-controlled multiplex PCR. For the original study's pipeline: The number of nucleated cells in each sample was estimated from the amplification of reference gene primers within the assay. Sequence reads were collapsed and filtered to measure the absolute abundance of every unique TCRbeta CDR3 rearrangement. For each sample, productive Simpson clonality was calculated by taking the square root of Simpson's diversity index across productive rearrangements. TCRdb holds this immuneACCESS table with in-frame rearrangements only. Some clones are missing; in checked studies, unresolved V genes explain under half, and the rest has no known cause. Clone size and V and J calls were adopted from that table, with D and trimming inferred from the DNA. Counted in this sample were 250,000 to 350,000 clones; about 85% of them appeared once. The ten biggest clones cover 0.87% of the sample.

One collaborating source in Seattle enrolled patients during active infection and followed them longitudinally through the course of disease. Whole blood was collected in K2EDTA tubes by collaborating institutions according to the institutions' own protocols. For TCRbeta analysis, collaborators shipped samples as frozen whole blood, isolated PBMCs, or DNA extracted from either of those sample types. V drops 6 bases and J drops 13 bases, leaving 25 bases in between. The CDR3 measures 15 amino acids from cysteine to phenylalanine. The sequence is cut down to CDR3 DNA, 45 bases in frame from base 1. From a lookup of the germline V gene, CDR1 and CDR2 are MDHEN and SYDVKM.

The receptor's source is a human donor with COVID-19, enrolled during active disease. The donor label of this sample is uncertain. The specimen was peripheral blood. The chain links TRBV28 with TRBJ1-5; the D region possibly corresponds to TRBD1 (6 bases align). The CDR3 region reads CASRDRKSYGTQQHF. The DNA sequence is TGTGCCAGCAGGGACAGAAAATCCTACGGGACCCAACAGCATTTT.